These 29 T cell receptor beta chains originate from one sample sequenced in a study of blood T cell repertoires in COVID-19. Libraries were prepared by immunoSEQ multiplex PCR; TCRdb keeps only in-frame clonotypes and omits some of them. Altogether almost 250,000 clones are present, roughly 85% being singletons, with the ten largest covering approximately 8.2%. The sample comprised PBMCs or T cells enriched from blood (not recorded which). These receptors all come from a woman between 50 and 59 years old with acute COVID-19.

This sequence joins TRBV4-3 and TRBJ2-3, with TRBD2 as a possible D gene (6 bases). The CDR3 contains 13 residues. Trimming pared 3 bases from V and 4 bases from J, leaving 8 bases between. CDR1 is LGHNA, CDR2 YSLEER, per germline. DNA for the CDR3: TGCGCCAGCAGCCAGGGGGGATCAGATACGCAGTATTTT. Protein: CASSQGGSDTQYF.

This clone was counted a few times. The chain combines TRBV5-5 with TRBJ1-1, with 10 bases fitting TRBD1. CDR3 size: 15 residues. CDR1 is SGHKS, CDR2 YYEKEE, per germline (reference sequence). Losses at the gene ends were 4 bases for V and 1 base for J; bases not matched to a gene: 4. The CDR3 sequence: CASSHGDRGNTEAFF. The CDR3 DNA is TGTGCCAGCAGCCATGGGGACAGGGGGAACACTGAAGCTTTCTTT.

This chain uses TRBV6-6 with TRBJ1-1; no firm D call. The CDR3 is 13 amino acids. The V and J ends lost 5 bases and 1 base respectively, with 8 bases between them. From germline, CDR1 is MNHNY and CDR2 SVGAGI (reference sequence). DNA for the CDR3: TGTGCCAGCAGTCCCCCGGGGAACACTGAAGCTTTCTTT. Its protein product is CASSPPGNTEAFF.

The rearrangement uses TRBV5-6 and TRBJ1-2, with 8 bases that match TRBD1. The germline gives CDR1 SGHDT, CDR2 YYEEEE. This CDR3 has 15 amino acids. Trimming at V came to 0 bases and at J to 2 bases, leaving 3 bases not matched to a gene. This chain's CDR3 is CASSLVQGANYGYTF. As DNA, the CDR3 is TGTGCCAGCAGCTTGGTGCAGGGGGCGAACTATGGCTACACCTTC.

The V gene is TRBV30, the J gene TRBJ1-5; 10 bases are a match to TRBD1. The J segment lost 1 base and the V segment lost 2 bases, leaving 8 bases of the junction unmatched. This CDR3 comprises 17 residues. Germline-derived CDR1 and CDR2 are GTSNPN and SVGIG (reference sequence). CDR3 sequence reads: CAWSPWTGGGSNQPQHF. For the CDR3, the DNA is TGTGCCTGGAGTCCATGGACAGGGGGAGGCAGCAATCAGCCCCAGCATTTT.

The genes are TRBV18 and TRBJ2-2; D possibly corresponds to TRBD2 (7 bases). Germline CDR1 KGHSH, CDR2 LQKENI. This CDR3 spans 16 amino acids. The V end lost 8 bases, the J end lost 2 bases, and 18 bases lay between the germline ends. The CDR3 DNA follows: TGTGCCAGCACCCCTCTTGCGGGGGCCAACACCGGGGAGCTGTTTTTT. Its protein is CASTPLAGANTGELFF.

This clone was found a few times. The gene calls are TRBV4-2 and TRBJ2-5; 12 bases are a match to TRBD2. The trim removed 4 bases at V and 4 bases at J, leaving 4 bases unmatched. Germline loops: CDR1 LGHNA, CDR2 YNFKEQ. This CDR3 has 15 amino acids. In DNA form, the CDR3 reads TGTGCCAGCAGCCCCCTAGCGGGGGGGCCAGAGACCCAGTACTTC. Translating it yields CASSPLAGGPETQYF.

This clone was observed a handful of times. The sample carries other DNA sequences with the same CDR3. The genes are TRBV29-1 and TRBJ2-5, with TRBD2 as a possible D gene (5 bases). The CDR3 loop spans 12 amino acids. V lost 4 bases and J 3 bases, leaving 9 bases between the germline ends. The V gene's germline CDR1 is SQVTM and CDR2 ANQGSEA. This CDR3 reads CSVGSGKETQYF. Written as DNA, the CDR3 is TGCAGCGTTGGAAGCGGCAAAGAGACCCAGTACTTC.

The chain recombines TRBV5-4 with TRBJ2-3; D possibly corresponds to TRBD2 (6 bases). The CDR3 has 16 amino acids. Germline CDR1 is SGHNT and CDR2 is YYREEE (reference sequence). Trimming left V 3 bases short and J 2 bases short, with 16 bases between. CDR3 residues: CASSSPGLRDTDTQYF. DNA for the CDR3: TGTGCCAGCAGCTCACCGGGACTTCGAGACACAGATACGCAGTATTTT.

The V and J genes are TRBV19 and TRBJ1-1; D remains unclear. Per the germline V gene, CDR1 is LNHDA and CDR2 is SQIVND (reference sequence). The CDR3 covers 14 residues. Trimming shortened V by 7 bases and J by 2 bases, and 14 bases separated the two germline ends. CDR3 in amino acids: CASNNQRLNTEAFF. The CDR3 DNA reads TGTGCCAGTAACAATCAGCGGTTAAACACTGAAGCTTTCTTT.

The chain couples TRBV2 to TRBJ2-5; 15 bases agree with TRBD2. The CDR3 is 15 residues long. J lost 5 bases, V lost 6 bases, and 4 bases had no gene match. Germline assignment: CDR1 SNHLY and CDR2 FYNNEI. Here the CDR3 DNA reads TGTGCCAGCAGGCGGACTAGCGGGGGGGCGGAGACCCAGTACTTC. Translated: CASRRTSGGAETQYF.

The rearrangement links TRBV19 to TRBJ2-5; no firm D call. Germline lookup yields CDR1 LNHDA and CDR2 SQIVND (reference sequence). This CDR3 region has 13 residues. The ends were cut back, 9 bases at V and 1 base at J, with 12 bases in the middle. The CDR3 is CASSGDFQETQYF. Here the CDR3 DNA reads TGTGCCAGCTCCGGCGACTTCCAAGAGACCCAGTACTTC.

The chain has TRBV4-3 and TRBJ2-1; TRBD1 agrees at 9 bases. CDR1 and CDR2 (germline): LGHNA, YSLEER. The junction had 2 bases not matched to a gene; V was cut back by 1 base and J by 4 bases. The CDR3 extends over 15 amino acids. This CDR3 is CASSQGDREYNEQFF. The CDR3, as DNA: TGCGCCAGCAGCCAAGGGGACAGGGAATACAATGAGCAGTTCTTC.

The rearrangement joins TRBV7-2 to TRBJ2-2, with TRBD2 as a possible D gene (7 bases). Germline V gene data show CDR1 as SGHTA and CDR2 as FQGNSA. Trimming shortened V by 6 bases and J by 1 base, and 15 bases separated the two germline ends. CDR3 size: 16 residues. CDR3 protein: CASRGGGKGNTGELFF. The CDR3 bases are TGTGCCAGCAGGGGAGGGGGGAAAGGGAACACCGGGGAGCTGTTTTTT.

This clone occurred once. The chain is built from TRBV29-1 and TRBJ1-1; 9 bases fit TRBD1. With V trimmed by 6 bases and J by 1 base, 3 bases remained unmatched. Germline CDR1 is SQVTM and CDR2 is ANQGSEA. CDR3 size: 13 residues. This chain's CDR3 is CSVRQGGNTEAFF. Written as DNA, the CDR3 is TGCAGCGTCCGACAGGGGGGGAACACTGAAGCTTTCTTT.

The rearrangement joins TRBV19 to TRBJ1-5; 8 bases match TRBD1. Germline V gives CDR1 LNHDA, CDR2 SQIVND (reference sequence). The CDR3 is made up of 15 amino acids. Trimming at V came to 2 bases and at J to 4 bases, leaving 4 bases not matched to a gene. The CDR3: CASSISGQGNQPQHF. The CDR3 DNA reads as TGTGCCAGTAGTATAAGCGGACAGGGTAATCAGCCCCAGCATTTT.

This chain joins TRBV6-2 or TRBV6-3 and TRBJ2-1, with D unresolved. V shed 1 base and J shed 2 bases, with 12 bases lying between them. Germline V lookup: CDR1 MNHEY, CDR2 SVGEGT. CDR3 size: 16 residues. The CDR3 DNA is TGTGCCAGCAGTTACTTGACGACGACAACCTACAATGAGCAGTTCTTC. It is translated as CASSYLTTTTYNEQFF.

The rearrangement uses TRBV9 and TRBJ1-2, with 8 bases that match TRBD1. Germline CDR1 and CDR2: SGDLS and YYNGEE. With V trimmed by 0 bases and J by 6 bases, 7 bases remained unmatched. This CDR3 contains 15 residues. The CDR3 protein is CASSVGTGQKNGYTF. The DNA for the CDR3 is TGTGCCAGCAGCGTAGGGACAGGGCAAAAGAATGGCTACACCTTC. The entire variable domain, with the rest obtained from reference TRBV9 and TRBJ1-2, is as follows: DSGVTQTPKHLITATGQRVTLRCSPRSGDLSVYWYQQSLDQGLQFLIQYYNGEERAKGNILERFSAQQFPDLHSELNLSSLELGDSALYFCASSVGTGQKNGYTFGSGTRLTVV.

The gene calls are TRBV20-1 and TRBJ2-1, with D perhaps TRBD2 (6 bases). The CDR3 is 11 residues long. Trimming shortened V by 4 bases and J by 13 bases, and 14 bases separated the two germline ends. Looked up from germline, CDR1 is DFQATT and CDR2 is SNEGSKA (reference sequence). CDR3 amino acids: CSATSEAYQFF. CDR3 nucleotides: TGCAGTGCTACTAGCGAGGCCTATCAGTTCTTC.

CDR3 region: CASSQDQGSPYEQYF. CDR3 bases: TGCGCCAGCAGCCAAGATCAGGGGTCTCCCTACGAGCAGTACTTC. This chain joins TRBV4-3 and TRBJ2-7; D is perhaps TRBD1 (6 bases). Per the germline V gene, CDR1 is LGHNA and CDR2 is YSLEER. CDR3 size: 15 residues. Between the trimmed V and J ends, which lost 0 bases and 2 bases, there was a span of 11 bases.

The CDR3 spells CASSIVAAEAFF. In nucleotides, the CDR3 is TGTGCCAGTAGTATTGTGGCAGCTGAAGCTTTCTTT. This chain uses TRBV19 with TRBJ1-1; no reliable D call. The germline CDR1 and CDR2 sequences are LNHDA and SQIVND (reference sequence). The CDR3 covers 12 residues. The V and J ends lost 3 bases and 6 bases respectively, with 8 bases between them.

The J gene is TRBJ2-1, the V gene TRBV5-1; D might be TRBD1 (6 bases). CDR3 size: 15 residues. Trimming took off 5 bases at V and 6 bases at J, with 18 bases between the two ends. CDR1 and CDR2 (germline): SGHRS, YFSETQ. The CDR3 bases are TGCGCCAGCAGAAGCAGGGGCAATGGGAGCAATGAGCAGTTCTTC. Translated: CASRSRGNGSNEQFF.

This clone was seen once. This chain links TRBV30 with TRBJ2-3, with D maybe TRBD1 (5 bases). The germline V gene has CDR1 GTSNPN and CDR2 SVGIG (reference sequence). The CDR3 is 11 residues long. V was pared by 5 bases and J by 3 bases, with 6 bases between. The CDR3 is CAWHRTDTQYF. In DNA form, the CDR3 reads TGTGCCTGGCACAGGACAGATACGCAGTATTTT.

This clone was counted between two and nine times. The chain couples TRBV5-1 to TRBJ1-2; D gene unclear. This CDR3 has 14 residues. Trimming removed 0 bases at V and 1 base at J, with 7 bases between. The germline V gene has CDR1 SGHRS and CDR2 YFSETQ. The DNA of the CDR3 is TGCGCCAGCAGCTTGGAGAACAGTAACTATGGCTACACCTTC. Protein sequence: CASSLENSNYGYTF.

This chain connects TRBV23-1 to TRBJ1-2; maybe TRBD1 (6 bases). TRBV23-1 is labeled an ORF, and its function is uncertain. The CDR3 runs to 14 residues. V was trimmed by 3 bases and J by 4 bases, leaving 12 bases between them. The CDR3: CASSHGGQIYGYTF. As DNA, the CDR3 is TGCGCCAGCAGTCACGGAGGACAGATCTATGGCTACACCTTC.

This CDR3 reads CACSPTRGNTIYF. The CDR3, as DNA: TGTGCCTGCTCCCCGACACGAGGAAACACCATATATTTT. The chain couples TRBV30 to TRBJ1-3; D not resolved. There are 13 residues in the CDR3. V shed 6 bases and J shed 4 bases, with 13 bases lying between them. The germline V gene encodes CDR1 GTSNPN and CDR2 SVGIG (reference sequence).

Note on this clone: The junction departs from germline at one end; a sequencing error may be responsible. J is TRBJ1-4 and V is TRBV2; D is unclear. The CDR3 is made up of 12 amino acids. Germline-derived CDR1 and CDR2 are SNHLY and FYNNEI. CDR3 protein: CASTDTSEKLFF. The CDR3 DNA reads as TGTGCCAGCACTGACACTAGTGAAAAACTGTTTTTT.

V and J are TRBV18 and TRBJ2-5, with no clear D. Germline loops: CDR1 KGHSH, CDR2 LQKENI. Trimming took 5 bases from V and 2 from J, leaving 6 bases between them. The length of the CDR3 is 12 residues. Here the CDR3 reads CASSTYQETQYF. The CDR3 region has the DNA TGTGCCAGCTCAACATATCAAGAGACCCAGTACTTC.

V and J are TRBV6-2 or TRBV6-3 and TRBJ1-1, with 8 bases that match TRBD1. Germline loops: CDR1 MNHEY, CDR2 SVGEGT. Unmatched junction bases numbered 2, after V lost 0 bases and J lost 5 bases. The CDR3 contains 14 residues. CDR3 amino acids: CASSYSQGGTEAFF. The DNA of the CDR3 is TGTGCCAGCAGTTACTCACAGGGGGGAACTGAAGCTTTCTTT.